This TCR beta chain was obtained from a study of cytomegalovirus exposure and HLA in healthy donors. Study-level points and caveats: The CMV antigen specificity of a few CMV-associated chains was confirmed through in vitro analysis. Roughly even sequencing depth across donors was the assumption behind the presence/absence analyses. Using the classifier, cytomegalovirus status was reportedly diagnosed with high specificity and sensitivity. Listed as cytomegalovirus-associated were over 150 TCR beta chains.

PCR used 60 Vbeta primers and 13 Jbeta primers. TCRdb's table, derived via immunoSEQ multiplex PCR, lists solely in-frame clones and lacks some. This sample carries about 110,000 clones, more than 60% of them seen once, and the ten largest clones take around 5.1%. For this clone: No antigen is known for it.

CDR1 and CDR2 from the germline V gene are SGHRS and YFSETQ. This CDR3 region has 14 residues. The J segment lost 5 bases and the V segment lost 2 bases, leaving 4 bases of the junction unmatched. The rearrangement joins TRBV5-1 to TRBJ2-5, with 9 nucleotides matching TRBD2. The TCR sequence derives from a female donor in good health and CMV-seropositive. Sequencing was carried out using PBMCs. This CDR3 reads CASSLSGGQETQYF. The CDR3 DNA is TGCGCCAGCAGCTTAAGCGGGGGGCAGGAGACCCAGTACTTC.